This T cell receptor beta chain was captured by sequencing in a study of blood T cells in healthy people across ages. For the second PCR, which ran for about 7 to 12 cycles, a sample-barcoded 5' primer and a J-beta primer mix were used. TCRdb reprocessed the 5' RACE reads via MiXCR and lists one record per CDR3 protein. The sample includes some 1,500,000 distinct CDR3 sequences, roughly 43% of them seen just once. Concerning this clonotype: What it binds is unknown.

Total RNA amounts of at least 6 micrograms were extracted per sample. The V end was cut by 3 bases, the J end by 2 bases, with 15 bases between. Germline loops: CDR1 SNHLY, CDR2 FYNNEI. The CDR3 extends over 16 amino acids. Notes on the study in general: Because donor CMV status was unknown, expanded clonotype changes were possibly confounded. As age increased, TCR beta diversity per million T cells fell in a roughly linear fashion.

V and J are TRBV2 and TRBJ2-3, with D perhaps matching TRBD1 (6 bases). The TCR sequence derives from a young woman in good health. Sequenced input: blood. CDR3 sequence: CASSDPRGPSTDTQYF. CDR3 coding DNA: TGTGCCAGCAGTGACCCCAGGGGACCTTCCACAGATACGCAGTATTTT.